This T cell receptor beta chain appears in the sequencing data of a study of blood T cell repertoires in COVID-19. Study context: Nucleic acid was either cDNA or gDNA, and it came from T cells, B-cell-depleted T cells, or PBMCs.

TCRdb keeps only in-frame clones here, not all; method: immunoSEQ multiplex PCR. The sample carries approximately 240,000 clones, just under 85% recorded once. Trimming removed 4 bases from V and 4 bases from J, with 11 bases in between. The CDR3 is made up of 13 amino acids. Looked up from germline, CDR1 is SGHNT and CDR2 is YYREEE (reference sequence). This clone has more than one count but fewer than ten. Participants, roughly 18 to 90 years old, spanned about two dozen US areas. This sequence originates from a woman in her thirties or forties with acute COVID-19. This chain uses TRBV5-4 with TRBJ1-1; D might be TRBD1 (6 bases). Sequencing was performed on PBMCs or T cells enriched from blood (not recorded which). The CDR3 sequence is CASSITGTTEAFF. The CDR3 nucleotides read TGTGCCAGCAGCATAACAGGGACCACTGAAGCTTTCTTT.